The 24 T cell receptor beta chains presented below share a single source sample, sequenced in a study of blood T cell repertoires in COVID-19. The data were produced by immunoSEQ multiplex PCR, yet TCRdb's version contains in-frame clones alone and is incomplete. The sample contains 100,000 to 150,000 clones, around 88% of which appear only once. The source material was peripheral blood. The receptor set was obtained from a man aged 50-59 years with acute or convalescent COVID-19.

Here the CDR3 reads CASSYGTGDYEQYF. DNA of the CDR3: TGTGCCAGCAGTTATGGGACAGGCGATTACGAGCAGTACTTC. The chain joins TRBV6-6 to TRBJ2-7; TRBD1 matches at 8 bases. J gave up 4 bases and V 3 bases, and 5 bases lay outside the gene matches. The CDR3 has 14 amino acids. The germline CDR1 and CDR2 sequences are MNHNY and SVGAGI (reference sequence).

The chain is built from TRBV19 and TRBJ1-1; the match to TRBD1 covers 12 bases. The CDR3 length is 16 residues. Germline loops: CDR1 LNHDA, CDR2 SQIVND (reference sequence). The ends lost 4 bases at V and 5 bases at J; junction bases unmatched: 8. The CDR3 region has the DNA TGTGCCAGTAGTAGGGGACAGGGGGCCTACACGACTGAAGCTTTCTTT. Translated: CASSRGQGAYTTEAFF.

CDR3 loop: CASSRGRVTEAFF. The CDR3 DNA follows: TGTGCCAGCAGCCGGGGGAGGGTCACTGAAGCTTTCTTT. The J gene is TRBJ1-1, the V gene TRBV7-9; D might be TRBD1 (5 bases). The CDR3 totals 13 residues. Germline-derived CDR1 and CDR2 are SEHNR and FQNEAQ (reference sequence). V lost 5 bases, J lost 4 bases, and 11 bases lay in between.

This chain connects TRBV23-1 to TRBJ1-1; TRBD1 might be the D (5 bases). TRBV23-1 qualifies as an ORF whose function is uncertain. Deletions cut 0 bases from V and 0 bases from J, with 17 bases between. This CDR3 is built from 18 residues. DNA of the CDR3: TGCGCCAGCAGTCAATCGGGACTGTCCACGAGTATGAACACTGAAGCTTTCTTT. It is translated as CASSQSGLSTSMNTEAFF.

The V gene is TRBV28, the J gene TRBJ2-1, with D hard to call. With 6 bases removed from V and 8 bases from J, the gap between germline ends came to 17 bases. Germline V gene sequence: CDR1 MDHEN, CDR2 SYDVKM. CDR3 length: 14 residues. The CDR3 bases are TGTGCCAGCAGCACGCCGAAGAGTATCCATGAGCAGTTCTTC. It encodes CASSTPKSIHEQFF.

The chain joins TRBV3-1 (or the pseudogene TRBV3-2) to TRBJ1-2, with a tentative D call TRBD1 (5 bases). Germline CDR1 reads LGHDT; CDR2 reads YNNKEL (reference sequence). This CDR3 comprises 14 residues. V was pared by 1 base and J by 8 bases, with 14 bases between. CDR3 DNA sequence: TGTGCCAGCAGCCAAGGGGGCTACGCGGGAGGCTACACCTTC. As protein: CASSQGGYAGGYTF.

J is TRBJ1-1 and V is TRBV7-8, with a tentative D call TRBD1 (5 bases). CDR3 size: 14 residues. Germline V gene data show CDR1 as SGHVS and CDR2 as FQNEAQ. Trimming took off 4 bases at V and 1 base at J, with 10 bases between the two ends. CDR3 protein: CASSSGHANTEAFF. The DNA of the CDR3 is TGTGCCAGCAGCTCCGGACACGCGAACACTGAAGCTTTCTTT.

The gene calls are TRBV11-1 and TRBJ2-5; D possibly corresponds to TRBD1 (5 bases). Per the germline V gene, CDR1 is SGHAT and CDR2 is FQDESV (reference sequence). This CDR3 has 14 residues. V was trimmed by 6 bases and J by 2 bases, leaving 13 bases between them. CDR3 nucleotide sequence: TGTGCCAGCAGTTATGGACAAATACAAGAGACCCAGTACTTC. Translation: CASSYGQIQETQYF.

V and J are TRBV6-2 or TRBV6-3 and TRBJ2-5, with TRBD2 matching 9 bases. The germline V gene encodes CDR1 MNHEY and CDR2 SVGEGT. Trimming removed 0 bases from V and 1 base from J; junction bases left unmatched: 3. This CDR3 is built from 16 residues. In DNA form, the CDR3 reads TGTGCCAGCAGTTACTCTTTAGCGGGGGTCCAAGAGACCCAGTACTTC. This codes for CASSYSLAGVQETQYF.

This chain connects TRBV7-9 to TRBJ2-7, with a weak D call TRBD2 (6 bases). The germline gives CDR1 SEHNR, CDR2 FQNEAQ (reference sequence). V shed 2 bases and J shed 6 bases, with 14 bases lying between them. This CDR3 contains 14 residues. In DNA, the CDR3 is TGTGCCAGCAGCTTACGGGGCGGGACCCGCGAGCAGTACTTC. Protein product: CASSLRGGTREQYF.

The chain has TRBV2 and TRBJ2-3, with D possibly matching TRBD2 (6 bases). Germline CDR1 SNHLY, CDR2 FYNNEI. This CDR3 has 15 residues. The V end lost 7 bases, the J end lost 2 bases, and 16 bases lay between the germline ends. The CDR3 DNA reads TGTGCCAGCAAGAATCAGGGACTTTTCACAGATACGCAGTATTTT. Encoded protein: CASKNQGLFTDTQYF.

This CDR3 reads CASSHPGGNQPQHF. In DNA form, the CDR3 reads TGTGCCAGCAGCCATCCGGGCGGGAATCAGCCCCAGCATTTT. The rearrangement links TRBV4-2 to TRBJ1-5, with no clear D. CDR1 and CDR2 from the germline V gene are LGHNA and YNFKEQ. This CDR3 spans 14 amino acids. V dropped 3 bases and J dropped 4 bases, with 10 bases sitting between them.

The CDR3 reads CASSRSGTQYF. For the CDR3, the DNA is TGTGCCAGCAGCCGTTCGGGTACGCAGTATTTT. The chain has TRBV5-6 and TRBJ2-3; D gene uncertain. Germline values: CDR1 SGHDT, CDR2 YYEEEE. Between the trimmed V and J ends, which lost 4 bases and 8 bases, there was a span of 8 bases. The CDR3 has 11 residues.

The CDR3 region has the DNA TGTGCCAGCAGCTTGAGGGGTAACTATGGCTACACCTTC. The encoded protein is CASSLRGNYGYTF. The gene calls are TRBV5-4 and TRBJ1-2, with D possibly TRBD1 on 5 matching bases. Germline-derived CDR1 and CDR2 are SGHNT and YYREEE (reference sequence). V was pared by 1 base and J by 1 base, with 5 bases between. There are 13 residues in the CDR3.

The genes are TRBV2 and TRBJ1-5, with D perhaps TRBD1 (6 bases). Trimming pared 0 bases from V and 6 bases from J, leaving 15 bases between. The CDR3 runs to 16 residues. The germline V gene has CDR1 SNHLY and CDR2 FYNNEI. CDR3 sequence: CASSEAGRGVGQPQHF. The CDR3, as DNA: TGTGCCAGCAGTGAAGCGGGCAGGGGAGTAGGTCAGCCCCAGCATTTT.

This chain connects TRBV11-3 to TRBJ2-1, with 9 positions matching TRBD1. This CDR3 is 15 amino acids long. V trimming: 3 bases; J trimming: 5 bases; junction bases outside the gene matches: 5. The V gene's germline CDR1 is SGHNT and CDR2 YENEEA. The CDR3 protein is CASSLGQGSHNEQFF. The CDR3 bases are TGTGCCAGCAGCTTGGGACAGGGCTCACACAATGAGCAGTTCTTC.

The CDR3 region has the DNA TGTGCCAGTAGTCCCAATGGGGGGGGCGTCAATCAGCCCCAGCATTTT. Amino acids: CASSPNGGGVNQPQHF. The gene calls are TRBV19 and TRBJ1-5; possibly TRBD1 for D (6 bases). Per the germline V gene, CDR1 is LNHDA and CDR2 is SQIVND (reference sequence). Deletions cut 5 bases from V and 3 bases from J, with 17 bases between. The CDR3 extends over 16 amino acids.

V gene TRBV11-1 combines with J gene TRBJ1-1; 8 positions match TRBD1. Trimming took 3 bases from V and 7 from J; bases not matched to a gene: 10. Germline V gene sequence: CDR1 SGHAT, CDR2 FQDESV (reference sequence). This CDR3 spans 15 amino acids. The CDR3 nucleotides read TGTGCCAGCAGCTTCGGGGCAGGGGGCGCGGGTGAAGCTTTCTTT. This encodes CASSFGAGGAGEAFF. The variable domain in full, completed from reference TRBV11-1 and TRBJ1-1, reads EAEVAQSPRYKITEKSQAVAFWCDPISGHATLYWYRQILGQGPELLVQFQDESVVDDSQLPKDRFSAERLKGVDSTLKIQPAELGDSAMYLCASSFGAGGAGEAFFGQGTRLTVV.

The V and J genes are TRBV7-9 and TRBJ1-4; the D is unclear. Germline assignment: CDR1 SEHNR and CDR2 FQNEAQ (reference sequence). V was clipped by 5 bases and J by 8 bases, with 3 bases between them. CDR3 length: 10 amino acids. The CDR3, as DNA: TGTGCCAGCAGCGGCGAAAAACTGTTTTTT. Translation gives CASSGEKLFF.

The chain employs TRBV27 and TRBJ1-1; weak D call: TRBD1 (5 bases). Germline lookup yields CDR1 MNHEY and CDR2 SMNVEV (reference sequence). The V end was cut by 5 bases, the J end by 1 base, with 14 bases between. The CDR3 has 15 residues. The CDR3 DNA is TGTGCCAGCAGTATCTCCAGGGCCGGGAACACTGAAGCTTTCTTT. Amino acids: CASSISRAGNTEAFF.

This chain joins TRBV18 and TRBJ1-2; D is unresolved. Germline V gene sequence: CDR1 KGHSH, CDR2 LQKENI. The CDR3 consists of 15 residues. Trimming removed 2 bases at V and 4 bases at J, with 14 bases between. The CDR3 reads CASSPIPEGPYGYTF. CDR3 nucleotide sequence: TGTGCCAGCTCACCAATTCCTGAGGGTCCCTATGGCTACACCTTC.

The chain is built from TRBV5-1 and TRBJ2-2; possible D gene TRBD1, 5 bases. The CDR3 length is 15 residues. Per the germline V gene, CDR1 is SGHRS and CDR2 is YFSETQ. V gave up 5 bases and J gave up 8 bases, with 19 bases separating them. CDR3 nucleotides: TGCGCCAGCAGACTCCCCAAGGGGAAGGCGGGGGAGCTGTTTTTT. It specifies CASRLPKGKAGELFF.

This chain links TRBV5-1 with TRBJ2-7; tentative D call: TRBD1 (6 bases). This CDR3 is built from 15 residues. Germline V gene data show CDR1 as SGHRS and CDR2 as YFSETQ. Trimming stripped 2 bases from V and 5 bases from J, with 17 bases between. CDR3: CASSLRSGVENEQYF. The CDR3 DNA follows: TGCGCCAGCAGCTTACGATCAGGGGTGGAGAACGAGCAGTACTTC.

This clone was observed a handful of times. The genes are TRBV7-2 and TRBJ2-7; 10 nucleotides align to TRBD1. The CDR3 length is 15 residues. Germline CDR1 reads SGHTA; CDR2 reads FQGNSA. V dropped 5 bases and J dropped 1; count of bases not matched to a gene: 5. The CDR3 sequence is CASSPGTGVSYEQYF. The CDR3 DNA is TGTGCCAGCAGCCCCGGGACAGGGGTATCCTACGAGCAGTACTTC. The full variable domain, completed using reference TRBV7-2 and TRBJ2-7, is GAGVSQSPSNKVTEKGKDVELRCDPISGHTALYWYRQSLGQGLEFLIYFQGNSAPDKSGLPSDRFSAERTGGSVSTLTIQRTQQEDSAVYLCASSPGTGVSYEQYFGPGTRLTVT.